Sequencing of this TCR beta chain was carried out in a study of blood T cell repertoires in COVID-19. Sequencing used immunoSEQ multiplex PCR; TCRdb keeps in-frame clones, though not all of them. The sample has 150,000 to 250,000 clones, roughly 82% seen once. The CDR3 spans 15 residues. CDR1 is MNHEY, CDR2 SMNVEV, per germline (reference sequence). Losses at the gene ends were 5 bases for V and 6 bases for J; bases not matched to a gene: 3. The rearrangement joins TRBV27 to TRBJ2-4; 14 bases map to TRBD2. Specimen: PBMCs or T cells enriched from blood (not recorded which). This TCR came from a man between 40 and 49 years old who had recovered from COVID-19. CDR3 DNA: TGTGCCAGCAGTAGTGGGACTAGCGGGAGAAACATTCAGTACTTC. It encodes CASSSGTSGRNIQYF.